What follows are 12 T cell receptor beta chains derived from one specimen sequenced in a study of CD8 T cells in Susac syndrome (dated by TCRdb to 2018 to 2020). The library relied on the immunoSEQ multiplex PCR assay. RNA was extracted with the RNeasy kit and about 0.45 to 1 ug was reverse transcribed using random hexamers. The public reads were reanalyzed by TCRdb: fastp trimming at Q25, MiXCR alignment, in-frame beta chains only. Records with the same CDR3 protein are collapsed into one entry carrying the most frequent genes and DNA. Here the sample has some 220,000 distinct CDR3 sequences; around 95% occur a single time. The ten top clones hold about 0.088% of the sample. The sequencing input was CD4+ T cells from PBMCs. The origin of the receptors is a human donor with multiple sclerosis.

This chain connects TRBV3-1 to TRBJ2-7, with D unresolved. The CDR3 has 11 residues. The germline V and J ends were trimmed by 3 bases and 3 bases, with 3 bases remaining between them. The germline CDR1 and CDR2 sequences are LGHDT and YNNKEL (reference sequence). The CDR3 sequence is CASSHRYEQYF. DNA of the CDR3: TGTGCCAGCAGCCACCGCTACGAGCAGTACTTC.

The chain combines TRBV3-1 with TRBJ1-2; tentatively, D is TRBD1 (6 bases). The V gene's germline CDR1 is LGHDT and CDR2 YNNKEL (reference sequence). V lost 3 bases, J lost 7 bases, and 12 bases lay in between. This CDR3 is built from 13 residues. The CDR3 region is CASSQGKGVGYTF. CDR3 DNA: TGTGCCAGCAGCCAGGGGAAGGGGGTTGGCTACACCTTC. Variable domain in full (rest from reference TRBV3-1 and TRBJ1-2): DTAVSQTPKYLVTQMGNDKSIKCEQNLGHDTMYWYKQDSKKFLKIMFSYNNKELIINETVPNRFSPKSPDKAHLNLHINSLELGDSAVYFCASSQGKGVGYTFGSGTRLTVV.

In DNA, the CDR3 is TGTGCCAGCAGCGTAGCAGGGACAGCTAGCACAGATACGCAGTATTTT. This sequence encodes CASSVAGTASTDTQYF. The chain links TRBV9 to TRBJ2-3; 7 nucleotides match TRBD1. With V trimmed by 0 bases and J by 0 bases, 4 bases remained unmatched. The CDR3 runs to 16 residues. Germline-derived CDR1 and CDR2 are SGDLS and YYNGEE. Full variable domain (outside the CDR3, taken from reference TRBV9 and TRBJ2-3): DSGVTQTPKHLITATGQRVTLRCSPRSGDLSVYWYQQSLDQGLQFLIQYYNGEERAKGNILERFSAQQFPDLHSELNLSSLELGDSALYFCASSVAGTASTDTQYFGPGTRLTVL.

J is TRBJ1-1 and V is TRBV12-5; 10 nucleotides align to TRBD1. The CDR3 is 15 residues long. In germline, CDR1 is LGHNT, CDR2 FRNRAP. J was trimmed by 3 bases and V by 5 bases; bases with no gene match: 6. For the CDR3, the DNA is TGTGCTAGTGGTCGTCCCGGGACAGGGGACACTGAAGCTTTCTTT. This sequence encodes CASGRPGTGDTEAFF.

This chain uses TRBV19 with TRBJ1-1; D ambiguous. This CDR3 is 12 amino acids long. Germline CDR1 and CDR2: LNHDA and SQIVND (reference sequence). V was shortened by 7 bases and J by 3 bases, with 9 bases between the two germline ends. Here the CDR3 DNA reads TGTGCCAGTACCCTAAGGGACACTGAAGCTTTCTTT. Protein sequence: CASTLRDTEAFF.

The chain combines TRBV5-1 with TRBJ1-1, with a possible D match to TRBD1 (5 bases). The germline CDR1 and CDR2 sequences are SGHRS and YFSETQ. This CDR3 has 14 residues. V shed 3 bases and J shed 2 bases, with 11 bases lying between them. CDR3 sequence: CASSSSTANTEAFF. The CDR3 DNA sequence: TGCGCCAGCAGCTCCTCGACAGCTAACACTGAAGCTTTCTTT.

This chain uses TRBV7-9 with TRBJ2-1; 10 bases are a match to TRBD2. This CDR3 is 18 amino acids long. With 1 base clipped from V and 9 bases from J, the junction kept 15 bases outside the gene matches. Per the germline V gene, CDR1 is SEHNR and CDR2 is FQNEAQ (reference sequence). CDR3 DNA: TGTGCCAGCAGCTTAGAAGTTGGTGTTAGCGGGGGGAATATTGAGCAGTTCTTC. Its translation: CASSLEVGVSGGNIEQFF.

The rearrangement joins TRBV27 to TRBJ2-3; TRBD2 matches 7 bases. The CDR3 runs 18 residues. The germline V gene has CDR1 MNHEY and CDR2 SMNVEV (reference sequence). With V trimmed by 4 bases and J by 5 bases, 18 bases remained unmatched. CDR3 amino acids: CASSWRGGRATTGDTQYF. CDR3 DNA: TGTGCCAGCAGTTGGAGAGGCGGGAGAGCGACGACTGGAGATACGCAGTATTTT.

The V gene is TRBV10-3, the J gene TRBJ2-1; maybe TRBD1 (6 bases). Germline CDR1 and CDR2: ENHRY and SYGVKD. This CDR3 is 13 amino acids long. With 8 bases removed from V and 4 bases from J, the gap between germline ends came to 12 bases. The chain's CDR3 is CAIGDNNYNEQFF. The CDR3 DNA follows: TGTGCCATCGGGGACAATAATTACAATGAGCAGTTCTTC.

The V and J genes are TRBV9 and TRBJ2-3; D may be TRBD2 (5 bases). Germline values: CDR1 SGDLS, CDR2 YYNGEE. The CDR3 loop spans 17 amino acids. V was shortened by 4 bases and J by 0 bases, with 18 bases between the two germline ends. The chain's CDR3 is CASSSEGPGTSTDTQYF. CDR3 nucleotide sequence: TGTGCCAGCAGCTCAGAGGGTCCGGGCACTAGCACAGATACGCAGTATTTT. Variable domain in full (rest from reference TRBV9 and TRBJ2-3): DSGVTQTPKHLITATGQRVTLRCSPRSGDLSVYWYQQSLDQGLQFLIQYYNGEERAKGNILERFSAQQFPDLHSELNLSSLELGDSALYFCASSSEGPGTSTDTQYFGPGTRLTVL.

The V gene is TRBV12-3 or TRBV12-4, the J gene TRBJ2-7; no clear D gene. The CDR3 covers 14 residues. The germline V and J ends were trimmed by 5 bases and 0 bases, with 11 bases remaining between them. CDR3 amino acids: CASSPQSASYEQYF. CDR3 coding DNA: TGTGCCAGCAGTCCACAATCCGCCTCCTACGAGCAGTACTTC.

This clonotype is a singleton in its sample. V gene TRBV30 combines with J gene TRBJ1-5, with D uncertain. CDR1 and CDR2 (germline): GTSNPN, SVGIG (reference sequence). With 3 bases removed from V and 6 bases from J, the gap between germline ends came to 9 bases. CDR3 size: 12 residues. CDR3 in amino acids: CAWSPGVQPQHF. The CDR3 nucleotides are TGTGCCTGGAGCCCCGGAGTTCAGCCCCAGCATTTT.